The table lists the clone carrying this T cell receptor (beta chain) with a few counts. Per the original methods: For nucleated cells, counts were estimated from reference gene primer amplification. Assay used: immunoSEQ multiplex PCR; TCRdb lists only in-frame clones, some missing. From that table come the V and J calls and clone size; the DNA was used to work out D and trimming. The sample consists of roughly 180,000 clones, 80% of them appearing once. This specimen belongs to a study of blood T cell repertoires in COVID-19. Which cohort a participant joined came from the clinical history participants gave. Exposed participants came across a COVID-19 case within 2 weeks before study entry. This CDR3 comprises 12 residues. Germline assignment: CDR1 MDHEN and CDR2 SYDVKM. With 7 bases removed from V and 4 bases from J, the gap between germline ends came to 8 bases.

This receptor was taken from a man in his sixties who had been exposed to COVID-19. The sequenced material came from PBMCs or T cells enriched from blood (not recorded which). The chain combines TRBV28 with TRBJ1-5; tentative D call: TRBD1 (6 bases). The CDR3 sequence is CASTTGNQPQHF. The CDR3 DNA reads as TGTGCCAGCACAACAGGGAATCAGCCCCAGCATTTT. Together with reference TRBV28 and TRBJ1-5, the CDR3 gives the full variable domain: DVKVTQSSRYLVKRTGEKVFLECVQDMDHENMFWYRQDPGLGLRLIYFSYDVKMKEKGDIPEGYSVSREKKERFSLILESASTNQTSMYLCASTTGNQPQHFGDGTRLSIL.